This T cell receptor (beta chain) was profiled in a study of T-cell reconstitution after alpha-beta-depleted transplantation in children. Overall study findings and caveats: Newly made T cells mostly supplied T-cell counts and diversity one year after transplant. It was surviving recipient T cells and thymic progenitors that gave some patients high TCRbeta diversity at day 60.

For TCRbeta, the library was prepared with unique molecular identifiers. TCRdb redid the calling of the PCR reads with MiXCR, one entry per CDR3 protein. The table lists 600,000 to 700,000 distinct CDR3 sequences, 13% of them singletons. Germline CDR1 and CDR2: MNHNS and SASEGT. The germline V and J ends were trimmed by 5 bases and 4 bases, with 12 bases remaining between them. The CDR3 is 14 residues long. Comments on this clonotype: Its antigen is as yet unknown.

Sequencing was performed on PBMCs, taken before TCRalphabeta/CD19-depleted stem cell transplant. The TCR comes from a girl aged 2 to 10 with congenital amegakaryocytic thrombocytopenia, due to receive a stem cell transplant. The chain carries TRBV6-1 and TRBJ2-1, with D possibly called TRBD1 or TRBD2 (5 bases each). Written as DNA, the CDR3 is TGTGCCAGCAGTCAAGGGACCGAATACAATGAGCAGTTCTTC. Its protein product is CASSQGTEYNEQFF.